These T cell receptor beta chains were read from a single sample in a study of T cell repertoires in cytomegalovirus infection. MiXCR was run by TCRdb on the reads, yielding one entry per CDR3 protein. Found here are around 140,000 distinct CDR3 sequences, about 6.1% of them singletons; the top ten hold 15% to 20%. The sequencing input was PBMCs. Every receptor here comes from a human donor in good health (CMV status not recorded). Some clones in this sample may be carry-over from other donors' samples. Each CDR3 is given with its conserved first and last residue. The D gene is left open where the match is weak. Not all rows give a size; the values are once, few, many and, for expanded clones, a class.

d_call j_call v_call clone_size cdr3_aa cdr3_nt
- TRBJ1-1 TRBV7-2 many CASSGISLYTEAFF TGTGCCAGCAGCGGAATATCTTTGTACACTGAAGCTTTCTTT
- TRBJ2-2 TRBV20-1 many CSASGPGIKGELFF TGCAGTGCTAGTGGCCCGGGGATCAAAGGGGAGCTGTTTTTT
- TRBJ1-3 TRBV7-2 many CASSFFWDGGGGNTIYF TGTGCCAGCAGCTTCTTTTGGGACGGCGGGGGCGGAAACACCATATATTTT
- TRBJ2-3 TRBV7-2 many CASSLAATAMSTDTQYF TGTGCCAGCAGCTTAGCGGCTACAGCCATGAGCACAGATACGCAGTATTTT
- TRBJ2-5 TRBV7-6 many CASSSPPEKETQYF TGTGCCAGCAGCTCCCCCCCGGAGAAAGAGACCCAGTACTTC
- TRBJ1-1 TRBV19 - CASSIAVIRGEAFF TGTGCCAGTAGTATAGCCGTCATCCGGGGTGAAGCTTTCTTT
TRBD1 TRBJ1-2 TRBV5-4 many CASSLNRGQDGYTF TGTGCCAGCAGCTTAAACAGGGGGCAGGATGGCTACACCTTC
- TRBJ2-3 TRBV5-8 many CASSLEIAGPSTDTQYF TGTGCCAGCAGCTTGGAGATTGCGGGGCCTAGCACAGATACGCAGTATTTT
- TRBJ1-5 TRBV19 many CASSRQGNQPQHF TGTGCCAGTAGTCGACAGGGCAATCAGCCCCAGCATTTT
- TRBJ2-7 TRBV27 many CASMPGGSYEQYF TGTGCCAGCATGCCCGGGGGCTCCTACGAGCAGTACTTC
- TRBJ1-2 TRBV5-1 - CASSLAGDSFYGYTF TGCGCCAGCAGCTTGGCAGGGGACTCTTTCTATGGCTACACCTTC
- TRBJ2-2 TRBV6-2/TRBV6-3 many CASSYPPDTGELFF TGTGCCAGCAGTTACCCCCCAGACACCGGGGAGCTGTTTTTT
- TRBJ1-1 TRBV20-1 - CSARGVGAEAFF TGCAGTGCTAGGGGGGTCGGCGCTGAAGCTTTCTTT
- TRBJ1-1 TRBV6-6 many CASSYVQGGEAFF TGTGCCAGCAGTTACGTTCAGGGCGGGGAAGCTTTCTTT
TRBD1 TRBJ2-5 TRBV11-2 many CASSFGGTGKETQYF TGTGCCAGCAGCTTTGGAGGGACAGGGAAAGAGACCCAGTACTTC
- TRBJ1-1 TRBV28 medium-sized CASSPEVVNTEAFF TGTGCCAGCAGTCCGGAGGTCGTGAACACTGAAGCTTTCTTT